Each of the 20 T cell receptor beta chains below was sequenced from the same sample in a study of blood T cell repertoires in COVID-19. Generated by immunoSEQ multiplex PCR, the TCRdb table keeps only in-frame clones and is missing some. The sample records roughly 180,000 clones, about 88% being singletons. Sequencing was performed on peripheral blood. Receptors were obtained from a man aged 18-30 years with acute or convalescent COVID-19.

This chain links TRBV7-6 with TRBJ2-3; a possible D gene is TRBD1 (6 bases). This CDR3 has 18 amino acids. Per germline, CDR1 SGHVS and CDR2 FNYEAQ. V was trimmed by 2 bases and J by 5 bases, leaving 23 bases between them. The CDR3 DNA sequence: TGTGCCAGCAGCTTACGATGGGACACGAAAAAAACAGGAGATACGCAGTATTTT. It specifies CASSLRWDTKKTGDTQYF.

CDR3 sequence reads: CATSDSQQGGSPLHF. The CDR3 DNA reads as TGTGCCACCAGTGATTCCCAACAGGGCGGTTCACCCCTCCACTTT. The V and J genes are TRBV24-1 and TRBJ1-6; tentatively, D is TRBD1 (6 bases). Germline CDR1 is KGHDR and CDR2 is SFDVKD. The CDR3 runs to 15 residues. Trimming cost V 2 bases and J 9 bases, with 13 bases left between them.

This clone was seen just once. CDR3 DNA sequence: TGTGCCAGCAGCTCTGGCCGACACGGCTCTGGAAACACCATATATTTT. It is translated as CASSSGRHGSGNTIYF. The V gene is TRBV7-6, the J gene TRBJ1-3; D remains unclear. The CDR3 is made up of 16 amino acids. The V end was cut by 4 bases, the J end by 0 bases, with 13 bases between. CDR1 and CDR2 (germline): SGHVS, FNYEAQ.

The CDR3 is CASSIEGQGSYGYTF. In nucleotides, the CDR3 is TGTGCCAGTAGTATAGAAGGACAGGGCTCCTATGGCTACACCTTC. This sequence joins TRBV19 and TRBJ1-2; 8 bases align to TRBD1. Trimming took 0 bases from V and 4 from J; bases not matched to a gene: 4. Germline assignment: CDR1 LNHDA and CDR2 SQIVND (reference sequence). The CDR3 has 15 residues.

This chain links TRBV25-1 with TRBJ2-2, with D maybe TRBD2 (5 bases). Trimming shortened V by 7 bases and J by 4 bases, and 16 bases separated the two germline ends. Looked up from germline, CDR1 is MGHDK and CDR2 is SYGVNS. The CDR3 has 15 residues. The CDR3 here is CASTGVGLSTGELFF. The DNA for the CDR3 is TGTGCCAGCACCGGGGTTGGTTTAAGCACCGGGGAGCTGTTTTTT.

This chain connects TRBV25-1 to TRBJ1-2, with 8 bases fitting TRBD1. The CDR3 sequence is 14 residues long. Trimming at V came to 3 bases and at J to 6 bases, leaving 6 bases not matched to a gene. The germline gives CDR1 MGHDK, CDR2 SYGVNS. The CDR3 DNA reads as TGTGCCAGCAGTGATCAGGGACAGGCGGATGGCTACACCTTC. Amino acid sequence: CASSDQGQADGYTF.

This CDR3 is CASSEMGRSYNEQFF. The CDR3 bases are TGTGCCAGCAGTGAGATGGGCAGATCCTACAATGAGCAGTTCTTC. The chain carries TRBV6-4 and TRBJ2-1, with D unresolved. CDR3 length equals 15 residues. With 3 bases removed from V and 1 base from J, the gap between germline ends came to 10 bases. Germline lookup yields CDR1 MRHNA and CDR2 SNTAGT.

The chain combines TRBV6-5 with TRBJ2-4; 10 bases fit TRBD1. V lost 7 bases to trimming and J lost 7 bases; unmatched junction nucleotides: 4. The CDR3 is 13 residues long. In germline, CDR1 is MNHEY, CDR2 SVGAGI. The CDR3, as DNA: TGTGCCAGCATCGGACAGGGGGTGAACATTCAGTACTTC. This encodes CASIGQGVNIQYF.

The chain has TRBV27 and TRBJ1-5, with TRBD1 identical over 9 bases. J was trimmed by 5 bases and V by 6 bases; bases with no gene match: 8. This CDR3 is built from 15 residues. Germline V gene lookup returns CDR1 MNHEY and CDR2 SMNVEV (reference sequence). CDR3 sequence (DNA): TGTGCCAGCAGGTTAGTGGGACAGGGCGATCAGCCCCAGCATTTT. Encoded protein: CASRLVGQGDQPQHF.

The chain joins TRBV10-3 to TRBJ1-3; TRBD1 might be the D (5 bases). There are 13 residues in the CDR3. Germline CDR1 ENHRY, CDR2 SYGVKD. V dropped 8 bases and J dropped 5 bases, with 13 bases sitting between them. The CDR3 nucleotides read TGTGCCATCCTTGACAGAATGAGAAACACCATATATTTT. This codes for CAILDRMRNTIYF.

V usage is TRBV19 and J usage is TRBJ2-2; TRBD2 matches at 9 bases. V shed 5 bases, J shed 4 bases, and the junction held 8 bases outside the gene matches. This CDR3 region has 16 residues. Germline V gene data show CDR1 as LNHDA and CDR2 as SQIVND (reference sequence). CDR3 sequence: CASSPRGGSGTGELFF. The CDR3 DNA sequence: TGTGCCAGTAGTCCGCGGGGGGGTTCGGGCACCGGGGAGCTGTTTTTT.

The chain couples TRBV20-1 to TRBJ1-5; TRBD1 might be the D (5 bases). Per germline, CDR1 DFQATT and CDR2 SNEGSKA (reference sequence). This CDR3 is built from 15 residues. The V end was cut by 3 bases, the J end by 1 base, with 13 bases between. CDR3 protein: CSASTGAESNQPQHF. The CDR3 nucleotides read TGCAGTGCTAGTACTGGGGCAGAGAGCAATCAGCCCCAGCATTTT.

The chain has TRBV5-1 and TRBJ2-2, with D perhaps TRBD2 (6 bases). The CDR3 covers 16 residues. Germline CDR1 SGHRS, CDR2 YFSETQ. The V and J ends lost 4 bases and 0 bases respectively, with 13 bases between them. The CDR3 here is CASSKEGTSNTGELFF. DNA of the CDR3: TGCGCCAGCAGCAAGGAAGGGACTTCGAACACCGGGGAGCTGTTTTTT.

The chain combines TRBV6-5 with TRBJ1-1, with D perhaps matching TRBD1 (6 bases). Germline V CDR1 and CDR2: MNHEY, SVGAGI. The ends were cut back, 10 bases at V and 1 base at J, with 16 bases in the middle. The CDR3 length is 14 residues. The CDR3 protein is CAIADRHTNTEAFF. The CDR3 coding sequence is TGTGCCATCGCGGACAGACACACGAACACTGAAGCTTTCTTT.

The genes are TRBV5-1 and TRBJ2-4, with TRBD1 matching over 8 bases. V gave up 4 bases and J gave up 11 bases; unmatched junction bases: 11. This CDR3 region has 14 residues. Germline V gives CDR1 SGHRS, CDR2 YFSETQ. The CDR3 bases are TGCGCCAGCAGCAGACAGGGGCGTGAAGGGGTTCAGTACTTC. Amino acid sequence: CASSRQGREGVQYF.

This chain's CDR3 is CASSQDRGSNQPQHF. The CDR3 nucleotides read TGTGCCAGCAGCCAAGATAGAGGGTCCAATCAGCCCCAGCATTTT. This sequence joins TRBV3-1 (or the pseudogene TRBV3-2) and TRBJ1-5; D is undetermined. In germline, CDR1 is LGHDT, CDR2 YNNKEL (reference sequence). The CDR3 contains 15 residues. With 0 bases removed from V and 3 bases from J, the gap between germline ends came to 9 bases.

This clone was found a few times. The chain uses TRBV5-4 and TRBJ1-2; TRBD1 is a possible D gene (6 bases). Per the germline V gene, CDR1 is SGHNT and CDR2 is YYREEE (reference sequence). Trimming removed 4 bases from V and 0 bases from J, with 13 bases in between. CDR3 size: 15 residues. CDR3 nucleotides: TGTGCCAGCAGCCGGGGGGCCCAAACTAACTATGGCTACACCTTC. Translation gives CASSRGAQTNYGYTF.

This chain joins TRBV10-2 and TRBJ2-2, with a weak D call TRBD1 (7 bases). CDR1 is WSHSY and CDR2 is SAAADI in the germline V gene. The length of the CDR3 is 14 residues. Trimming took 8 bases from V and 5 from J, leaving 15 bases between them. CDR3 protein: CASVEGAGTGELFF. The CDR3 DNA reads TGCGCCAGCGTCGAGGGGGCGGGAACCGGGGAGCTGTTTTTT.

The V call is TRBV19, the J call TRBJ2-2, with D perhaps TRBD2 (6 bases). CDR3 length: 15 amino acids. Germline CDR1 and CDR2: LNHDA and SQIVND (reference sequence). Deletions cut 8 bases from V and 2 bases from J, with 15 bases between. The CDR3 sequence: CASHYGGLNTGELFF. CDR3 in DNA: TGTGCCAGTCACTACGGGGGTCTAAACACCGGGGAGCTGTTTTTT.

The chain recombines TRBV10-3 with TRBJ1-5; D remains unclear. Germline V gene data show CDR1 as ENHRY and CDR2 as SYGVKD. Trimming shortened V by 7 bases and J by 0 bases, and 13 bases separated the two germline ends. This CDR3 contains 15 residues. CDR3 nucleotides: TGTGCCATCAAGGAGGGTGTTAGTAGCAATCAGCCCCAGCATTTT. Residues: CAIKEGVSSNQPQHF.